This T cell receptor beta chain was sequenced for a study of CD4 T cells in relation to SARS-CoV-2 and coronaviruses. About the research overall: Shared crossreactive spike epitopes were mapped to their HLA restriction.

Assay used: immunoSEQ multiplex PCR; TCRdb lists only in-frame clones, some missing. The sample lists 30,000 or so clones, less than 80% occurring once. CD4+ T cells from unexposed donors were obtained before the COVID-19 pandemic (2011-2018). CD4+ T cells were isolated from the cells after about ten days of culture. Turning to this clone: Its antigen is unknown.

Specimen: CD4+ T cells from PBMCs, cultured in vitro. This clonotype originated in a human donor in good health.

CDR3 in DNA: TGTGCCATCAGAGGGGGGAGAACTAACTATGGCTACACCTTC. The encoded protein is CAIRGGRTNYGYTF. The V and J genes are TRBV10-3 and TRBJ1-2; D may be TRBD1 (6 bases). The V gene lost 6 bases and the J gene lost 0 bases, with 11 bases spanning the gap. Germline V gene data show CDR1 as ENHRY and CDR2 as SYGVKD. This CDR3 has 14 amino acids.